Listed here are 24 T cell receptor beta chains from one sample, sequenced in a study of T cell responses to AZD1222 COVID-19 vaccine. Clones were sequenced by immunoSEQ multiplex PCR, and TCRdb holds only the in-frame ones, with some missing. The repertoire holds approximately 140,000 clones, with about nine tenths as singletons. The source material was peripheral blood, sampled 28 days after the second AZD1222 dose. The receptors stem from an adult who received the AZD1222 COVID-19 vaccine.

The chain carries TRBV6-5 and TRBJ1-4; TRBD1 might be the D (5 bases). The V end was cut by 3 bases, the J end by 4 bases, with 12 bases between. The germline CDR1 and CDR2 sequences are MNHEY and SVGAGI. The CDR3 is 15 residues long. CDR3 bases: TGTGCCAGCAGTTATTCCCGGGACCTTAATGAAAAACTGTTTTTT. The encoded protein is CASSYSRDLNEKLFF.

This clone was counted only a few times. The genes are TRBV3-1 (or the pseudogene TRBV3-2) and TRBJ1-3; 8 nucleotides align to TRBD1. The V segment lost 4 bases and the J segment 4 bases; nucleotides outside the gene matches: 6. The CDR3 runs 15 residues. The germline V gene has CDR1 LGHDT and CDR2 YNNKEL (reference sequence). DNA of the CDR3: TGTGCCAGCAGCCTTGCAGGGGGCGACGGAAACACCATATATTTT. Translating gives CASSLAGGDGNTIYF.

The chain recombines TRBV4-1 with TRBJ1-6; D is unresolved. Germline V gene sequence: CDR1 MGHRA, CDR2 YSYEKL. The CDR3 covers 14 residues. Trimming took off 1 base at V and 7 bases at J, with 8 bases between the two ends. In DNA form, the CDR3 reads TGCGCCAGCAGCCAAGCGGAACAAAATTCACCCCTCCACTTT. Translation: CASSQAEQNSPLHF.

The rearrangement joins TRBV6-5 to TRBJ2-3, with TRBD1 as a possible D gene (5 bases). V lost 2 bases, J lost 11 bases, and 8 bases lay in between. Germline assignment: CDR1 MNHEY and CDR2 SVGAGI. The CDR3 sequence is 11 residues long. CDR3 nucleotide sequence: TGTGCCAGCAGTTACAGGGGTGGGCAGTATTTT. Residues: CASSYRGGQYF.

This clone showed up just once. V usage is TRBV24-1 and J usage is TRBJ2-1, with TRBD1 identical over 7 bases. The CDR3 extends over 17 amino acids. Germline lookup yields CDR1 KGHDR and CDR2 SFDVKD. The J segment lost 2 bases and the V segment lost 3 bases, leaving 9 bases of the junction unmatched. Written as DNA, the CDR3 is TGTGCCACCAGTGATGACGGGACAGCCTCAACCTACAATGAGCAGTTCTTC. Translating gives CATSDDGTASTYNEQFF.

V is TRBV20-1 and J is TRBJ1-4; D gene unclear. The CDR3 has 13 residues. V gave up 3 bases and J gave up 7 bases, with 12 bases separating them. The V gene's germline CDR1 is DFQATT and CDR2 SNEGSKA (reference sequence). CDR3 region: CSASDRASEKLFF. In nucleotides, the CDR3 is TGCAGTGCTAGTGACCGGGCAAGTGAAAAACTGTTTTTT.

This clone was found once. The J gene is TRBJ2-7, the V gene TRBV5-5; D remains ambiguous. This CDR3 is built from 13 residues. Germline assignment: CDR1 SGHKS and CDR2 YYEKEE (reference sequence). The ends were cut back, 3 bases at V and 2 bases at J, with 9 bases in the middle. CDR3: CASSSDLTYEQYV. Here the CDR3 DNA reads TGTGCCAGCAGCTCGGACCTTACCTACGAGCAGTACGTC.

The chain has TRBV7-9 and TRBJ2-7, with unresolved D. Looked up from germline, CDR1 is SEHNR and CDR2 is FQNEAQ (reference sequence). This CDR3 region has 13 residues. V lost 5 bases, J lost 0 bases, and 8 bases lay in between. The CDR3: CASSPGHSYEQYV. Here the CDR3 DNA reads TGTGCCAGCAGCCCCGGGCACTCCTACGAGCAGTACGTC.

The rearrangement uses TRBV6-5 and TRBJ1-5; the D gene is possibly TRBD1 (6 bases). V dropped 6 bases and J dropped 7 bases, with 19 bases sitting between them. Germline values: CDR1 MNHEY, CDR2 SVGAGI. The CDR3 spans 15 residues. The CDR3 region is CASSPRRDRIQPQHF. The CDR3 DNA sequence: TGTGCCAGCAGCCCCCGCAGAGACAGGATCCAGCCCCAGCATTTT.

Here the CDR3 DNA reads TGTGCCAGCAGCCAAGAAAGGGGGCGGGTGTTTAATTCACCCCTCCACTTT. Residues: CASSQERGRVFNSPLHF. The V gene is TRBV3-1 (or the pseudogene TRBV3-2), the J gene TRBJ1-6, with 7 positions matching TRBD1. This CDR3 has 17 residues. Per the germline V gene, CDR1 is LGHDT and CDR2 is YNNKEL (reference sequence). Trimming at V came to 0 bases and at J to 6 bases, leaving 8 bases not matched to a gene.

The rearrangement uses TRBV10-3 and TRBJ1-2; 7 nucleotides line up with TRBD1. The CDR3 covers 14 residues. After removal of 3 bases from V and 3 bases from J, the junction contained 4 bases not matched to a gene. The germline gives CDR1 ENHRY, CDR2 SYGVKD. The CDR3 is CAISDTQGDYGYTF. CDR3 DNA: TGTGCCATCAGTGATACGCAGGGGGACTATGGCTACACCTTC.

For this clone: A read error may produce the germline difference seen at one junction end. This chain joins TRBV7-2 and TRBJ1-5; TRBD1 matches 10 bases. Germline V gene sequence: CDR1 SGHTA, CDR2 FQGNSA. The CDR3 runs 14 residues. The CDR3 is CASSLTGGNQPQHF. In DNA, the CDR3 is TGTGCCAGCAGCCTGACAGGGGGCAACCAGCCCCAGCATTTT.

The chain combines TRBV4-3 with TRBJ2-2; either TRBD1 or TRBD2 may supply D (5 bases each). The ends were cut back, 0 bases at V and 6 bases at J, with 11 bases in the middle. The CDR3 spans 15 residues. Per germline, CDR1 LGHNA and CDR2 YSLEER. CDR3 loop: CASSQDGGVAGELFF. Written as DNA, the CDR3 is TGCGCCAGCAGCCAAGATGGGGGAGTGGCCGGGGAGCTGTTTTTT.

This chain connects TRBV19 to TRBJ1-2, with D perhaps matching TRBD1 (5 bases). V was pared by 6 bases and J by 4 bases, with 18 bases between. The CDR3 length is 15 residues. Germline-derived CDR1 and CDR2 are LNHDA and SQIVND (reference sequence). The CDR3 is CASSYPGATGYGYTF. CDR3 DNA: TGTGCCAGTAGCTACCCCGGGGCCACGGGCTATGGCTACACCTTC. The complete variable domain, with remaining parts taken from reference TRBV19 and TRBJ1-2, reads DGGITQSPKYLFRKEGQNVTLSCEQNLNHDAMYWYRQDPGQGLRLIYYSQIVNDFQKGDIAEGYSVSREKKESFPLTVTSAQKNPTAFYLCASSYPGATGYGYTFGSGTRLTVV.

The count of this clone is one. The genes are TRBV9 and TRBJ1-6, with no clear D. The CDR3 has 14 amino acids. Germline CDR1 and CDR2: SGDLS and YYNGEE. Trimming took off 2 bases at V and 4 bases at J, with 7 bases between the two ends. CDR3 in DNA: TGTGCCAGCAGCGTTGAGAAATATAATTCACCCCTCCACTTT. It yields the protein CASSVEKYNSPLHF.

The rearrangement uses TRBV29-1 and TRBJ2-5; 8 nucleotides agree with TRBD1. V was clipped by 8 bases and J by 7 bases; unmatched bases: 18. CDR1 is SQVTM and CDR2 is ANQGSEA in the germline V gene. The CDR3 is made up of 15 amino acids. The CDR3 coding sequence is TGCAGCTTATCCCTTTCGTCCAGGGGGCGCGCGACCCAGTACTTC. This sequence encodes CSLSLSSRGRATQYF.

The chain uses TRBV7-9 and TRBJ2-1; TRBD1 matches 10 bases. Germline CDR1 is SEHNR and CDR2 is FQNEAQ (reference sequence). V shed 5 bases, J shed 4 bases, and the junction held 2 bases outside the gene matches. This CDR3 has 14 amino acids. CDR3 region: CASSAGQGYNEQFF. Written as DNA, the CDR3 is TGTGCCAGCAGCGCGGGACAGGGGTACAATGAGCAGTTCTTC.

The CDR3 DNA reads as TGTGCCAGCAAGGGGACAGAGAATTCACCCCTCCACTTT. Protein sequence: CASKGTENSPLHF. The chain is built from TRBV2 and TRBJ1-6, with 7 nucleotides matching TRBD1. This CDR3 region has 13 residues. Germline CDR1 SNHLY, CDR2 FYNNEI. After removal of 7 bases from V and 7 bases from J, the junction contained 4 bases not matched to a gene.

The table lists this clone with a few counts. CDR3: CASSVAPGQSETQYF. CDR3 sequence (DNA): TGTGCCAGCAGCGTAGCCCCTGGACAGTCTGAGACCCAGTACTTC. The V and J genes are TRBV9 and TRBJ2-5; maybe TRBD1 (6 bases). There are 15 residues in the CDR3. Trimming stripped 0 bases from V and 5 bases from J, with 14 bases between. Germline V lookup: CDR1 SGDLS, CDR2 YYNGEE.

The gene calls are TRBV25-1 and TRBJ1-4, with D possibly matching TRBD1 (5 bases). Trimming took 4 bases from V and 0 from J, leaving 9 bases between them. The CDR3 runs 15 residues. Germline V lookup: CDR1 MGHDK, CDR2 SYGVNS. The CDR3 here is CASSADKTTNEKLFF. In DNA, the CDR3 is TGTGCCAGCAGTGCGGACAAGACAACTAATGAAAAACTGTTTTTT.

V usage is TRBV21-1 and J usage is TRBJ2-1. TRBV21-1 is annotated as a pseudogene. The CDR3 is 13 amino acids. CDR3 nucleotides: TGTGCCTTCCTCCCGGGACCCCAAAATGAGCAGTTCTTC. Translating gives CAFLPGPQNEQFF.

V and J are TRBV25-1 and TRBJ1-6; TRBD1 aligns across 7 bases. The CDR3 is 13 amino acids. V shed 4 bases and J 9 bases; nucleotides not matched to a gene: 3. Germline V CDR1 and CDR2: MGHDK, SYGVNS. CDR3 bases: TGTGCCAGCAGTGTGACAGGGAGTTCACCCCTCCACTTT. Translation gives CASSVTGSSPLHF.

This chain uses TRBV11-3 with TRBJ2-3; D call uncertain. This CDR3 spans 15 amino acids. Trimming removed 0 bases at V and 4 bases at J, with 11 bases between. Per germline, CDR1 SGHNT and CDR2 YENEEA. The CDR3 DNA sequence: TGTGCCAGCAGCTTAGATCCTATTAACGCAGATACGCAGTATTTT. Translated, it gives CASSLDPINADTQYF. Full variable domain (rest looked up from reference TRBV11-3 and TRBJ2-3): EAGVVQSPRYKIIEKKQPVAFWCNPISGHNTLYWYLQNLGQGPELLIRYENEEAVDDSQLPKDRFSAERLKGVDSTLKIQPAELGDSAVYLCASSLDPINADTQYFGPGTRLTVL.

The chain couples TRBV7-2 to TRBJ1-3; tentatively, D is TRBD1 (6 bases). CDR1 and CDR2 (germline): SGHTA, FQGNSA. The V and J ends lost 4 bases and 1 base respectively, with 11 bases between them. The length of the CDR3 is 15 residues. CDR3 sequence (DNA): TGTGCCAGCAGCTCTAGGGGGGGATCTGGAAACACCATATATTTT. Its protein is CASSSRGGSGNTIYF.